This T cell receptor beta chain was identified in a study of post-analysis software for immune sequencing data. Study-level points and caveats: Five or six TRBV segments were significantly more frequent in patients than in controls. TRBV5-6, TRBV5-1 and TRBV20-1 were among these segments.

Unique molecular identifiers were present in the TCR beta cDNA libraries. TCRdb re-called the PCR reads with MiXCR, one entry per CDR3 protein. In the table there are 450,000 or so distinct CDR3 sequences, over 35% of which are singletons. This clonotype has just a few counts. Its antigen is undetermined. In germline, CDR1 is LGHNA, CDR2 YSLEER. V lost 0 bases to trimming and J lost 6 bases, with 13 bases between them. The CDR3 spans 15 residues. This sequence originates from a girl under 18 with multiple sclerosis. The J gene is TRBJ2-3, the V gene TRBV4-3; TRBD1 might be the D (5 bases). The sequencing sample was made of blood. CDR3 protein: CASSQERRASDTQYF. The CDR3 DNA follows: TGCGCCAGCAGCCAAGAGCGCAGGGCCTCGGATACGCAGTATTTT.